This TCR beta chain was identified in a study of blood T cell repertoires in COVID-19. The V gene's germline CDR1 is SGHTA and CDR2 FQGNSA. V was pared by 5 bases and J by 2 bases, with 9 bases between. CDR3 length: 13 residues. The assay was immunoSEQ multiplex PCR, and TCRdb's table has in-frame clones only and misses some. The data hold over 70,000 clones, with about 86% observed a single time. The rearrangement joins TRBV7-2 to TRBJ1-1; D is unclear. Sequencing was done on a sample of peripheral blood. The TCR was taken from a human donor in a cohort sampled during active COVID-19. In nucleotides, the CDR3 is TGTGCCAGCAGCAAAAACAGAAACACTGAAGCTTTCTTT. Translating gives CASSKNRNTEAFF.